This T cell receptor beta chain was recovered during a study of vaccination and CD4 T cells after COVID-19. Per germline, CDR1 DFQATT and CDR2 SNEGSKA (reference sequence). Trimming stripped 1 base from V and 0 bases from J, with 13 bases between. This CDR3 comprises 16 residues. This clonotype was detected only a few times. Its matching antigen is unknown. The Oncomine TCR Beta short-read assay generated sequence data from the DNA of cultured CD4+ T cells. TCRdb reprocessed the PCR reads with MiXCR, giving one entry per CDR3 protein. The profile shows around 12,000 distinct CDR3 sequences, 75% of them singletons. Specified treatment: roughly nine-day PBMC culture with coronavirus spike peptide pools or control peptides (ViraFEST assay).

This receptor was obtained from a human donor who had recovered from COVID-19. Sequenced input: CD4+ T cells from blood, cultured in vitro. The chain carries TRBV20-1 and TRBJ2-4, with D perhaps given as TRBD1 or TRBD2 (5 bases each). Here the CDR3 DNA reads TGCAGTGCTAGAGGAGGGGCCATCCTAGCCAAAAACATTCAGTACTTC. Translated: CSARGGAILAKNIQYF.